This T cell receptor beta chain was captured in a study of T cell responses to AZD1222 COVID-19 vaccine (dated by TCRdb to 2020 to 2023). With regard to the full study: Because spike-specific TCR depth and breadth did not differ between the two schedules, AZD1222 recipients who got a second dose at roughly 4 weeks were pooled with those who got a second dose at roughly 12 weeks. TCR sequencing was performed for roughly 240 trial participants, of whom about 200 were given two doses of AZD1222 and some 25 were given two doses of MenACWY control vaccine. Enrollment into the trials was organized by age into subgroups of 18-55, 56-69 and 70-plus years, and those subgroups contained roughly 150, 30 and 60 TCR-sequenced participants, respectively.

According to the study, the label for this sample's time point signals: baseline before first vaccination. Vaccinee samples came from UK trials COV001 and COV002, including a single-blind randomized controlled phase 2/3 trial of AZD1222 (ChAdOx1 nCoV-19) in healthy adults. For TCRbeta chain sequencing, PBMC samples from trial participants were taken at day 0 and at day 28 after the second dose. The full study reports these points: Reportedly, almost half of the unique spike-specific TCRs recognized epitopes lying outside the regions that are mutated in the B.1.351 and B.1.1.7 variants. Because no day 14 peak-response samples were available, repertoires were characterized only after the peak T cell response. After two AZD1222 doses, spike-specific TCR breadth and depth were significantly higher than at day 0 and than in MenACWY recipients. Participants were mostly white British, with more females than males. The authors suggested clonal diversity may have been underestimated. The whole spike protein was spanned by vaccine-associated CD4 TCRs, and dominant responses were seen in regions 160-218 and 743-854. Conclusions about previously exposed vaccinees are limited, since just 6 or 7 AZD1222 recipients were seropositive for SARS-CoV-2 at baseline. The 56-69-year group was small, and its depth increase did not reach significance, likely because of low power.

Comment on this clone: Its antigen remains undetermined. Within one base of it there is no much larger clone, and no base qualities were kept.

The CDR3 regions of human TCRbeta chains were analyzed by immunosequencing. The source study handled its data this way. Repertoire TCRs were matched against a reference library of SARS-CoV-2-specific TCRs generated with the MIRA antigen-specificity platform. Breadth meant the fraction of unique TCRs that were SARS-CoV-2-associated, whereas depth meant the fraction of total T cells that were SARS-CoV-2-associated. Using the MIRA data, each spike-specific TCR was assigned both to the spike region to which the TCR was reactive and to a CD4 or CD8 class. Log10-transformed breadth and depth values were compared by one-way ANOVA with Sidak's multiple comparisons tests. The immuneACCESS repertoire file appears here via TCRdb, limited to in-frame rearrangements. These files lack a portion of the clones; in checked studies, under half of the deficit traces to unresolved V genes, and the cause of the others is not known. V and J calls and clone size are as listed in that table; D and trimming were resolved from the DNA. The sample table holds about 57,000 clones, of which approximately 83% were seen once. The top ten clones comprise over 15% of the sample.

CDR1 and CDR2 were assigned from the germline V gene as SNHLY and FYNNEI. The CDR3 starts with the cysteine, ends with the phenylalanine, and has 11 residues. CDR3 DNA only is kept here, 33 bases in frame from base 1. V and J are truncated by 4 bases and 8 bases respectively, leaving an intervening sequence of 6 bases. The sequence links TRBV2 to TRBJ2-1; there is no confident call for the D gene. The material sequenced was peripheral blood, taken on day 0 of AZD1222 vaccination. The source is an adult in good health. The CDR3 region reads CASSAIHEQFF. DNA sequence: TGTGCCAGCAGTGCTATTCATGAGCAGTTCTTC. Supplemented by the reference TRBV2 and TRBJ2-1 proteins around the CDR3, the complete variable domain is EPEVTQTPSHQVTQMGQEVILRCVPISNHLYFYWYRQILGQKVEFLVSFYNNEISEKSEIFDDQFSVERPDGSNFTLKIRSTKLEDSAMYFCASSAIHEQFFGPGTRLTVL.